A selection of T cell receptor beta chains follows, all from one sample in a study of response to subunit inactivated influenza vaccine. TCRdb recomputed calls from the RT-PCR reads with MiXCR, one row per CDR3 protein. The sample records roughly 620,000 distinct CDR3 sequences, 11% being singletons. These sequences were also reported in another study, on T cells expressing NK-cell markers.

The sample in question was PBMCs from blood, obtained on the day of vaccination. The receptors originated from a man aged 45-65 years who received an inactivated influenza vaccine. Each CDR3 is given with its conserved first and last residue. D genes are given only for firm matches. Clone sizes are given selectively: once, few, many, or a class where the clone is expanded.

CASSEVGVGEQYF	TGTGCCAGCAGTGAGGTCGGGGTCGGCGAGCAGTACTTC	-	TRBV6-1	TRBJ2-7	-
CASSLDTVSTDTQYF	TGTGCCAGCAGCTTAGACACGGTTAGCACAGATACGCAGTATTTT	few	TRBV7-2	TRBJ2-3	-
CASSFMGGDQPQHF	TGTGCCAGCAGTTTCATGGGGGGGGATCAGCCCCAGCATTTT	few	TRBV12-3/TRBV12-4	TRBJ1-5	-
CSATFGNSYNEQFF	TGCAGTGCTACTTTCGGGAACTCCTACAATGAGCAGTTCTTC	-	TRBV20-1	TRBJ2-1	-
CASKSGQGLETQYF	TGCGCCTCAAAGTCGGGACAGGGGTTAGAGACCCAGTACTTC	few	TRBV10-2	TRBJ2-5	TRBD1
CASSADRTGWAFF	TGTGCCAGCAGTGCCGACCGGACAGGGTGGGCTTTCTTT	-	TRBV6-1	TRBJ1-1	TRBD1
CSASGGVSYNEQFF	TGCAGTGCAAGTGGCGGGGTTTCCTACAATGAGCAGTTCTTC	-	TRBV20-1	TRBJ2-1	-
CASSLGGSRTQYF	TGTGCCAGCAGCTTGGGGGGTAGCAGGACCCAGTACTTC	-	TRBV5-6	TRBJ2-5	-
CAISESGRSRSYEQYF	TGTGCCATCAGTGAGTCTGGGAGGTCACGCTCCTACGAGCAGTACTTC	-	TRBV10-3	TRBJ2-7	-
CASSVTSGMEQFF	TGTGCCAGCAGCGTTACTAGCGGGATGGAGCAGTTCTTC	few	TRBV9	TRBJ2-1	TRBD2
CASSPLLAELYYEQYF	TGTGCCAGCAGCCCCCTCCTAGCGGAACTATACTACGAGCAGTACTTC	few	TRBV14	TRBJ2-7	TRBD2
CAATREGADTGELFF	TGTGCCGCGACCCGGGAGGGGGCCGACACCGGGGAGCTGTTTTTT	many	TRBV12-3/TRBV12-4	TRBJ2-2	-
CSVFLAGGGNEQFF	TGCAGCGTATTTCTAGCGGGGGGGGGCAATGAGCAGTTCTTC	-	TRBV29-1	TRBJ2-1	TRBD2
CSASKLAEIAYEQYF	TGCAGTGCCTCAAAGCTAGCGGAGATCGCCTACGAGCAGTACTTC	-	TRBV20-1	TRBJ2-7	TRBD2
CASSQTPGPQHF	TGTGCCAGCAGCCAAACCCCGGGGCCCCAGCATTTT	-	TRBV12-3/TRBV12-4	TRBJ1-5	-
CASSLLVRRQTQYF	TGTGCCAGCAGCTTATTGGTCAGGAGGCAGACCCAGTACTTC	-	TRBV7-2	TRBJ2-5	-
CASSQGADEQFF	TGTGCCAGCAGTCAGGGGGCCGATGAGCAGTTCTTC	many	TRBV4-2	TRBJ2-1	TRBD1
CSARSGQIWSSPLHF	TGCAGTGCTAGGTCGGGACAGATATGGAGTTCACCCCTCCACTTT	-	TRBV20-1	TRBJ1-6	TRBD1
CASSLKTSPTQYF	TGTGCCAGCAGCCTCAAGACTAGCCCTACGCAGTATTTT	few	TRBV4-2	TRBJ2-3	TRBD2
CASSPQRTGELFF	TGTGCCAGCAGCCCACAGCGGACCGGGGAGCTGTTTTTT	-	TRBV3-1	TRBJ2-2	-
CATSDKGTGSGANVLTF	TGTGCCACCAGTGATAAAGGCACAGGCTCTGGGGCCAACGTCCTGACTTTC	-	TRBV24-1	TRBJ2-6	-
CASSRGTEINGYTF	TGTGCCAGCAGTCGCGGGACTGAAATTAATGGCTACACCTTC	few	TRBV6-1	TRBJ1-2	-
CSARERTGQNSPLHF	TGCAGTGCTAGAGAGAGGACAGGGCAGAATTCACCCCTCCACTTT	few	TRBV20-1	TRBJ1-6	TRBD1
CASSDGGSYEQYF	TGTGCCAGCAGTGATGGGGGCAGCTACGAGCAGTACTTC	few	TRBV25-1	TRBJ2-7	-
CASSRGGDGYTF	TGTGCCAGCAGCCGCGGTGGAGATGGCTACACCTTC	-	TRBV5-5	TRBJ1-2	-